Listed here are 2 T cell receptor beta chains from one sample, sequenced in a study of T cells in localized non-small cell lung cancer. Assay: immunoSEQ multiplex PCR; the TCRdb copy retains only in-frame clones and omits some. This table holds about 74,000 clones, approximately 88% found once. This sample comprised peripheral blood, obtained before any cancer treatment. The receptors come from a female donor aged 60 or older with stage I lung adenocarcinoma.

The chain joins TRBV28 to TRBJ2-7; D unclear. Trimming removed 3 bases from V and 5 bases from J, with 8 bases in between. Germline CDR1 reads MDHEN; CDR2 reads SYDVKM. CDR3 length: 12 amino acids. CDR3 nucleotide sequence: TGTGCCAGCAGTTTTTGGGGAAACGAGCAGTACTTC. It translates to CASSFWGNEQYF.

The chain carries TRBV7-8 and TRBJ1-2; 7 positions match TRBD1. Germline V gene sequence: CDR1 SGHVS, CDR2 FQNEAQ. V was clipped by 5 bases and J by 7 bases; unmatched bases: 10. The CDR3 runs to 14 residues. CDR3 sequence: CASSPSTGSSGYTF. Written as DNA, the CDR3 is TGTGCCAGCAGCCCCTCGACAGGGTCGAGTGGCTACACCTTC.